The 10 T cell receptor beta chains below were found in one sample sequenced in a study of PD-1 blockade in classical Hodgkin lymphoma. Relapse after autologous stem cell transplantation occurred in every patient, and brentuximab vedotin exposure varied. Using immunoSEQ multiplex PCR, the repertoire was profiled, and TCRdb retains in-frame clones only, with some absent. In the table there are fewer than 90,000 clones, roughly 90% of which are singletons. Sequenced material: peripheral blood mononuclear cells (PBMCs), taken at baseline. All receptors derive from a human donor with classical Hodgkin lymphoma.

This chain links TRBV30 with TRBJ1-1; 7 nucleotides line up with TRBD1. Germline lookup yields CDR1 GTSNPN and CDR2 SVGIG (reference sequence). With 8 bases clipped from V and 0 bases from J, the junction kept 12 bases outside the gene matches. CDR3 length: 15 amino acids. CDR3 in amino acids: CAGIDRERMNTEAFF. The DNA for the CDR3 is TGTGCCGGCATTGACAGGGAGCGAATGAACACTGAAGCTTTCTTT.

This clone showed up just once. The genes are TRBV7-9 and TRBJ2-2, with a possible D match to TRBD2 (5 bases). This CDR3 has 13 amino acids. V was pared by 4 bases and J by 7 bases, with 10 bases between. CDR1 is SEHNR, CDR2 FQNEAQ, per germline (reference sequence). The CDR3 protein is CASSSREFGELFF. The CDR3 nucleotides are TGTGCCAGCAGCTCTCGGGAATTCGGGGAGCTGTTTTTT.

V is TRBV6-1 and J is TRBJ2-3; D is uncertain. CDR1 is MNHNS and CDR2 is SASEGT in the germline V gene. The CDR3 runs 13 residues. The ends were cut back, 2 bases at V and 5 bases at J, with 8 bases in the middle. Here the CDR3 reads CASSELWGDTQYF. The DNA for the CDR3 is TGTGCCAGCAGTGAATTATGGGGAGATACGCAGTATTTT.

CDR3 coding DNA: TGTGCCAGCAGTACCCGAGGAGGCGGCTACACCTTC. Translation: CASSTRGGGYTF. This sequence joins TRBV2 and TRBJ1-2, with D unresolved. V gave up 5 bases and J gave up 8 bases, with 12 bases separating them. CDR1 and CDR2 (germline): SNHLY, FYNNEI. The CDR3 runs to 12 residues.

DNA of the CDR3: TGTGCCAGCTCACCACTAAGAAGGGACCTCCAGCCTCTTAATGAAAAACTGTTTTTT. This codes for CASSPLRRDLQPLNEKLFF. This chain uses TRBV18 with TRBJ1-4; D is possibly TRBD1 (5 bases). The CDR3 consists of 19 residues. The V end lost 1 base, the J end lost 4 bases, and 22 bases lay between the germline ends. Germline V gives CDR1 KGHSH, CDR2 LQKENI.

This clone showed up just a few times. The chain uses TRBV6-4 and TRBJ2-7; unclear D gene. This CDR3 has 15 amino acids. Germline values: CDR1 MRHNA, CDR2 SNTAGT. Trimming took off 5 bases at V and 1 base at J, with 15 bases between the two ends. The CDR3 sequence: CASSPSIDTSYEQYF. For the CDR3, the DNA is TGTGCCAGCAGTCCAAGTATCGACACATCCTACGAGCAGTACTTC.

The chain combines TRBV4-2 with TRBJ2-7; TRBD1 agrees at 9 bases. The ends lost 0 bases at V and 6 bases at J; junction bases unmatched: 9. CDR3 length: 16 residues. Per germline, CDR1 LGHNA and CDR2 YNFKEQ. The CDR3: CASSQELWTGEGEQYF. CDR3 DNA sequence: TGTGCCAGCAGCCAAGAACTCTGGACAGGGGAAGGCGAGCAGTACTTC.

CDR3 DNA: TGTGCCAGCAGCCCCGGACAGGGGAACGAAGCTTTCTTT. It specifies CASSPGQGNEAFF. The V and J genes are TRBV4-2 and TRBJ1-1; the match to TRBD1 covers 9 bases. Germline-derived CDR1 and CDR2 are LGHNA and YNFKEQ. V was pared by 4 bases and J by 8 bases, with 5 bases of the junction left unmatched. The CDR3 covers 13 residues.

This clone has just one count. V and J are TRBV6-5 and TRBJ1-1; TRBD1 might be the D (5 bases). Germline V gene data show CDR1 as MNHEY and CDR2 as SVGAGI. Trimming pared 2 bases from V and 3 bases from J, leaving 10 bases between. The CDR3 is 14 amino acids. The CDR3 here is CASSYQGDYTEAFF. The CDR3 DNA reads TGTGCCAGCAGTTACCAGGGAGATTACACTGAAGCTTTCTTT.

This clone was seen only once. This chain uses TRBV28 with TRBJ1-2, with 8 bases aligning to TRBD1. Germline CDR1 is MDHEN and CDR2 is SYDVKM. The V and J ends lost 11 bases and 7 bases, in that order; junction bases with no gene match: 9. The CDR3 contains 12 residues. CDR3 coding DNA: TGTGCCTCATGGACAGGGTGGGGTGGCTACACCTTC. Residues: CASWTGWGGYTF.